This T cell receptor (beta chain) was identified during a study of cytomegalovirus exposure and HLA in healthy donors. The wider study: Early released data comprised around 85 million unique TCRs from HLA-typed donors.

With 2 bases clipped from V and 7 bases from J, the junction kept 3 bases outside the gene matches. The CDR3 totals 15 residues. Germline V gene sequence: CDR1 SNHLY, CDR2 FYNNEI. Note on this clone: The antigen is undetermined.

The PCR made use of 60 Vbeta and 13 Jbeta primers. The repertoire was sequenced with immunoSEQ multiplex PCR; TCRdb's copy has only in-frame clones and lacks some. Among over 100,000 clones, around three quarters were seen once, and the ten largest hold more than 4%. Findings and caveats of the study: When a later analysis was performed, an Asian-associated ancestry cluster reportedly had fewer N-insertions than the approximately 690-donor mean. Cytomegalovirus-associated TCR beta chains were listed, numbering 150 to 200. Analysis was carried out at a later point, and it linked a missense DCLRE1C variant to TCR beta V- and J-gene trimming.

This chain links TRBV2 with TRBJ1-6; 9 bases are shared with TRBD1. The sample was PBMCs. The clonotype originates from a male donor in good health and CMV-seropositive. CDR3 nucleotides: TGTGCCAGCAGTGAATTAGGACAGGGGAATTCACCCCTCCACTTT. Translating gives CASSELGQGNSPLHF.